The clone carrying this T cell receptor beta chain was detected many times. These data belong to a study of T cells in Graves' hyperthyroidism and ophthalmopathy. Study background: Prior to any treatment, at the point of initial diagnosis, peripheral blood was collected.

The germline V and J ends were trimmed by 3 bases and 1 base, with 10 bases remaining between them. In germline, CDR1 is MDHEN, CDR2 SYDVKM. CDR3 length equals 14 residues. Regions amplified from RNA transcripts were the TCR beta CDR3 regions. The primer set for the first-round RT-PCR of the TCR CDR3 was HTBI. Each CDR3 protein gets one entry after TCRdb re-called the multiplex PCR reads with MiXCR. The sample has approximately 410,000 distinct CDR3 sequences; roughly 15% are singletons. The sequencing sample was made of blood. This sequence was found in a man aged 18-30 years with Graves' ophthalmopathy. The chain uses TRBV28 and TRBJ2-7; D may be TRBD2 (5 bases). The CDR3 loop is CASSFSRRSYEQYF. The CDR3 DNA follows: TGTGCCAGCAGTTTTTCCAGGAGGTCCTACGAGCAGTACTTC.